The T cell receptor beta chain under discussion was sequenced for a study of cytomegalovirus exposure and HLA in healthy donors. Study-level background: The roughly 120 million unique TCR beta sequences, from approximately 170 million T cells, were found by an earlier analysis. The early release's HLA-typed donors yielded 78 million or so unique TCRs. General study results and limits: A few CMV-associated chains were confirmed in vitro to be specific for CMV antigens. Per published accounts, TCR beta sequences correctly predicted the HLA-A and HLA-B alleles of most subjects.

PCR involved 60 Vbeta and 13 Jbeta primers. Profiled with immunoSEQ multiplex PCR; TCRdb holds only in-frame clones, not every one. The table includes 150,000 to 170,000 clones, approximately 80% detected once. As concerns this clone: What it recognizes is unknown.

CDR1 and CDR2 from the germline V gene are SGHRS and YFSETQ. V lost 4 bases, J lost 8 bases, and 13 bases lay in between. The CDR3 spans 13 residues. This sequence was found in a woman aged 35 to 49 in good health and CMV-seropositive. V is TRBV5-1 and J is TRBJ2-1, with a weak D call TRBD2 (5 bases). Input material: PBMCs. The chain's CDR3 is CASSLGGFDEQFF. The CDR3 coding sequence is TGCGCCAGCAGCCTGGGCGGGTTCGATGAGCAGTTCTTC.